Sequencing of this T cell receptor (beta chain) was carried out in a study of blood T cell repertoires in COVID-19. Turning to the study itself: From T cells, B-cell-depleted T cells, or PBMCs came the material, which was cDNA or gDNA.

V lost 2 bases and J lost 6; bases outside the gene matches: 10. This CDR3 comprises 14 residues. In germline, CDR1 is GTSNPN, CDR2 SVGIG (reference sequence). As processed by the authors: Reference gene primer amplification yielded estimated nucleated cell counts. The protocol was immunoSEQ multiplex PCR, while the TCRdb copy is restricted to in-frame clones and leaves out a portion. The V and J calls and clone size are taken from that table; D and trimming were inferred from the DNA. The profile shows roughly 14,000 clones, roughly 89% of them singletons. The source material was peripheral blood. The clonotype originates from a human donor with active COVID-19. The donor label of this sample is uncertain. The V gene is TRBV30, the J gene TRBJ2-7; 7 bases match TRBD1. The CDR3 protein is CAWSLGGSLREQYF. The CDR3 DNA sequence: TGTGCCTGGAGTCTAGGGGGCTCATTACGCGAGCAGTACTTC.